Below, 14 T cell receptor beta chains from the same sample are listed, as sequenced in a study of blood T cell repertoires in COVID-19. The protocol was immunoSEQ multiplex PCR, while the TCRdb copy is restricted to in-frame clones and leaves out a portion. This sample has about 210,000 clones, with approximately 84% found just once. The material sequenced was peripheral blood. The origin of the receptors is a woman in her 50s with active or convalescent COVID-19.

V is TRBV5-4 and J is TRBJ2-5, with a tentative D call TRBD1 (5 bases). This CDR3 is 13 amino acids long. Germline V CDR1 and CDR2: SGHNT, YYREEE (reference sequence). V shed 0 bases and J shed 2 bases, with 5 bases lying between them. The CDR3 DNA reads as TGTGCCAGCAGCTTGGGACAGCAAGAGACCCAGTACTTC. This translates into CASSLGQQETQYF. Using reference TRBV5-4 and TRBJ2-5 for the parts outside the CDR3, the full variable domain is ETGVTQSPTHLIKTRGQQVTLRCSSQSGHNTVSWYQQALGQGPQFIFQYYREEENGRGNFPPRFSGLQFPNYSSELNVNALELDDSALYLCASSLGQQETQYFGPGTRLLVL.

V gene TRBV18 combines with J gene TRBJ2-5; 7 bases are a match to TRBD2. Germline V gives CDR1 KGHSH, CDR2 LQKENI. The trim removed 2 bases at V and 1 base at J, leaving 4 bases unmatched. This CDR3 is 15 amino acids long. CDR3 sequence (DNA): TGTGCCAGCTCACCAACACTAGCGCTCCAAGAGACCCAGTACTTC. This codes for CASSPTLALQETQYF. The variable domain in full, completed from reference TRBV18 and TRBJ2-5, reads NAGVMQNPRHLVRRRGQEARLRCSPMKGHSHVYWYRQLPEEGLKFMVYLQKENIIDESGMPKERFSAEFPKEGPSILRIQQVVRGDSAAYFCASSPTLALQETQYFGPGTRLLVL.

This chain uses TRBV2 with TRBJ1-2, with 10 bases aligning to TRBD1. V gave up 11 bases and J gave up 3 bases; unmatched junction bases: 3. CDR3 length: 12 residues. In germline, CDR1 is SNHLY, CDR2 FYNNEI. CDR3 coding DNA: TGTGCCGGGACAGGGGATGACTATGGCTACACCTTC. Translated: CAGTGDDYGYTF. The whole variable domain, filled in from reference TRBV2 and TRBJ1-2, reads EPEVTQTPSHQVTQMGQEVILRCVPISNHLYFYWYRQILGQKVEFLVSFYNNEISEKSEIFDDQFSVERPDGSNFTLKIRSTKLEDSAMYFCAGTGDDYGYTFGSGTRLTVV.

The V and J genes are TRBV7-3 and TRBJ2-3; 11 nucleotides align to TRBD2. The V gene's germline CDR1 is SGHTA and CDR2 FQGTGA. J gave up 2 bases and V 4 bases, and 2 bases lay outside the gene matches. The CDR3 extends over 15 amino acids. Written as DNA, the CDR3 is TGTGCCAGCAGCTCGGGACTAGCGGTCACAGATACGCAGTATTTT. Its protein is CASSSGLAVTDTQYF. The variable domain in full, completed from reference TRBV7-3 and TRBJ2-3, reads GAGVSQTPSNKVTEKGKYVELRCDPISGHTALYWYRQSLGQGPEFLIYFQGTGAADDSGLPNDRFFAVRPEGSVSTLKIQRTERGDSAVYLCASSSGLAVTDTQYFGPGTRLTVL.

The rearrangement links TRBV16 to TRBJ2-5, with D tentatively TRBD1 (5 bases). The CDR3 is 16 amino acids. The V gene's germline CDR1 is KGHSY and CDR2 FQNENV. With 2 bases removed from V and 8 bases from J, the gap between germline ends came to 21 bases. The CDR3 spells CASSQSEQAGGATQYF. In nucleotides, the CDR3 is TGTGCCAGCAGCCAAAGCGAACAGGCCGGTGGGGCAACCCAGTACTTC.

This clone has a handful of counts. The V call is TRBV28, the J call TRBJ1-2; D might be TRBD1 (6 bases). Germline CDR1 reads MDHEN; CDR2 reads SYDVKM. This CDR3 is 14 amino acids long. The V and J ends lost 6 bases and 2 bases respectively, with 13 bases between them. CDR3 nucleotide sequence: TGTGCCAGCAGACTCACAGGGAAGAACTATGGCTACACCTTC. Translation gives CASRLTGKNYGYTF.

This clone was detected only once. CDR3 coding DNA: TGTGCCAGCAGCCCCGGACAGGGGCAGGTGGCTAATGAAAAACTGTTTTTT. Its protein is CASSPGQGQVANEKLFF. This chain joins TRBV5-5 and TRBJ1-4; 9 nucleotides agree with TRBD1. Germline CDR1 reads SGHKS; CDR2 reads YYEKEE (reference sequence). CDR3 size: 17 residues. Trimming at V came to 4 bases and at J to 3 bases, leaving 10 bases not matched to a gene. Based on the CDR3 plus reference TRBV5-5 and TRBJ1-4, the full variable domain is DAGVTQSPTHLIKTRGQQVTLRCSPISGHKSVSWYQQVLGQGPQFIFQYYEKEERGRGNFPDRFSARQFPNYSSELNVNALLLGDSALYLCASSPGQGQVANEKLFFGSGTQLSVL.

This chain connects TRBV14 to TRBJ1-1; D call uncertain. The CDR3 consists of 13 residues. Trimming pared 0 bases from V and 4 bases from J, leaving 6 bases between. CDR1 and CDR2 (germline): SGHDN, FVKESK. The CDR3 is CASSQDLLTEAFF. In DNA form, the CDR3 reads TGTGCCAGCAGCCAAGATTTACTCACTGAAGCTTTCTTT.

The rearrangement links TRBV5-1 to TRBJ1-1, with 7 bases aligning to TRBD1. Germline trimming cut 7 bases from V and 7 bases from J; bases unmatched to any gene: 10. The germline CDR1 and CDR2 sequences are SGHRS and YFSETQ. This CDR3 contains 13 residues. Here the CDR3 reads CASADRQGGEAFF. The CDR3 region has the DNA TGCGCCAGCGCCGATCGACAGGGTGGTGAAGCTTTCTTT.

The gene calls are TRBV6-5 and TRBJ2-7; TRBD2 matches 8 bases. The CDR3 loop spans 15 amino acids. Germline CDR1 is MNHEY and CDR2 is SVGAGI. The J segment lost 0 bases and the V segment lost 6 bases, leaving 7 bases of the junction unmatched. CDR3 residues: CASSPPSGSSYEQYF. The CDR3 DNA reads TGTGCCAGCAGCCCCCCCAGCGGGAGCTCCTACGAGCAGTACTTC.

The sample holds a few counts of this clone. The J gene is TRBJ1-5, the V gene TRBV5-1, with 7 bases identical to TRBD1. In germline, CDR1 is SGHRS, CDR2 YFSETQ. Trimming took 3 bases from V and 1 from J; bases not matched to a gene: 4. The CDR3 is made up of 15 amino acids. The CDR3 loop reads CASSSGTESNQPQHF. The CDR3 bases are TGCGCCAGCAGCTCCGGGACAGAGAGCAATCAGCCCCAGCATTTT.

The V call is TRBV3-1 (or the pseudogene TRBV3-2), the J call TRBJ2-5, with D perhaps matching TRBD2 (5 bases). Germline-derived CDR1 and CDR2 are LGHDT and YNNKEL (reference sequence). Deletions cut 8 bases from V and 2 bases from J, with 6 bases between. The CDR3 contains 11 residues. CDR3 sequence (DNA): TGTGCCAGCGGACTGCAAGAGACCCAGTACTTC. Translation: CASGLQETQYF.

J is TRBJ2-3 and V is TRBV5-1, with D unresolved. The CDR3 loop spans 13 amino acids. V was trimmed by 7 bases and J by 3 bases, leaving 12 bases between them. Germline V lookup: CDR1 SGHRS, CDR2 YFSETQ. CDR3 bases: TGCGCCAGCTGTTTAGAGAGAACAGATACGCAGTATTTT. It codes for CASCLERTDTQYF.

CDR3 in DNA: TGTGCTGTGTCGGGACAGGCTAAAAGCACCGGGGAGCTGTTTTTT. Amino acid sequence: CAVSGQAKSTGELFF. The chain combines TRBV10-3 with TRBJ2-2, with TRBD1 matching over 8 bases. Germline CDR1 ENHRY, CDR2 SYGVKD. This CDR3 contains 15 residues.